The present T cell receptor (beta chain) was sequenced within a study of T cell repertoires in cytomegalovirus infection. Each CDR3 protein is one row after TCRdb ran MiXCR on the reads. Counted here are around 540,000 distinct CDR3 sequences, around 30% occurring once; the ten biggest clones make up around a sixth. Turning to this clonotype: Its antigen is as yet unknown.

In germline, CDR1 is LNHDA, CDR2 SQIVND (reference sequence). Trimming took off 5 bases at V and 4 bases at J, with 20 bases between the two ends. The CDR3 spans 16 residues. This specimen was cultured PBMCs, taken from culture after CMV antigen stimulation. This chain links TRBV19 with TRBJ1-2; D perhaps matches TRBD1 (5 bases). This sequence was found in a human donor in good health (CMV status not recorded). Some clones in this sample may be carry-over from other donors' samples. The CDR3 DNA sequence: TGTGCCAGTAGTCCTCTAGCACAGGCGACCTCCTATGGCTACACCTTC. Translation: CASSPLAQATSYGYTF.